The 32 T cell receptor beta chains below were found in one sample sequenced in a study of shared clonotypes between healthy human individuals. Positive CCR7 selection of CD45RO-negative cells yielded the naive CD8 cells, and terminally differentiated effector memory CD45RA+ cells were excluded. Using immunoSEQ multiplex PCR, the repertoire was profiled, and TCRdb retains in-frame clones only, with some absent. Here the sample spans hundreds of thousands of clones, 80% to 95% being singletons. The sample comprised naive CD8+ T cells sorted from blood. All receptors derive from a man younger than 40 in good health.

The CDR3 nucleotides read TGTGCCAGTAGTATTTGGACAGGGGGCGTTTCATTGGGGTCTGGCTACAATGAGCAGTTCTTC. It is translated as CASSIWTGGVSLGSGYNEQFF. This chain connects TRBV19 to TRBJ2-1; TRBD1 agrees at 11 bases. The germline gives CDR1 LNHDA, CDR2 SQIVND (reference sequence). J lost 3 bases, V lost 3 bases, and 19 bases had no gene match. This CDR3 contains 21 residues.

The rearrangement links TRBV10-3 to TRBJ1-2; 7 nucleotides line up with TRBD1. Germline loops: CDR1 ENHRY, CDR2 SYGVKD. The ends lost 8 bases at V and 4 bases at J; junction bases unmatched: 10. CDR3 length: 14 amino acids. CDR3 loop: CAIPKIGTVYGYTF. The CDR3 region has the DNA TGTGCCATCCCTAAGATCGGGACAGTCTATGGCTACACCTTC.

This chain uses TRBV7-3 with TRBJ2-1, with D unresolved. Trimming shortened V by 5 bases and J by 5 bases, and 19 bases separated the two germline ends. This CDR3 region has 16 residues. CDR1 and CDR2 (germline): SGHTA, FQGTGA. The CDR3 reads CASSPTVGGVNNEQFF. CDR3 sequence (DNA): TGTGCCAGCAGCCCAACTGTAGGCGGCGTAAACAATGAGCAGTTCTTC.

V gene TRBV29-1 combines with J gene TRBJ1-1; 11 positions agree with TRBD1. The germline V gene has CDR1 SQVTM and CDR2 ANQGSEA. The CDR3 spans 15 residues. The trim removed 4 bases at V and 4 bases at J, leaving 8 bases unmatched. In DNA form, the CDR3 reads TGCAGCGTTGCCCAAGGACAGGGGGCAATCACTGAAGCTTTCTTT. This gives the protein CSVAQGQGAITEAFF. Looking up the rest from reference TRBV29-1 and TRBJ1-1 gives the full variable domain: SAVISQKPSRDICQRGTSLTIQCQVDSQVTMMFWYRQQPGQSLTLIATANQGSEATYESGFVIDKFPISRPNLTFSTLTVSNMSPEDSSIYLCSVAQGQGAITEAFFGQGTRLTVV.

This chain connects TRBV29-1 to TRBJ2-7, with 10 nucleotides matching TRBD2. Germline assignment: CDR1 SQVTM and CDR2 ANQGSEA. V shed 3 bases and J 1 base; nucleotides not matched to a gene: 6. This CDR3 spans 15 amino acids. CDR3 in amino acids: CSVDRGTSESYEQYF. The CDR3 region has the DNA TGCAGCGTTGATCGGGGGACTAGCGAGTCCTACGAGCAGTACTTC.

V is TRBV27 and J is TRBJ2-1, with TRBD2 matching over 8 bases. After removal of 11 bases from V and 6 bases from J, the junction contained 6 bases not matched to a gene. The CDR3 is 12 residues long. Germline values: CDR1 MNHEY, CDR2 SMNVEV (reference sequence). The CDR3 sequence is CAGPGGANEQFF. CDR3 coding DNA: TGTGCCGGGCCGGGGGGGGCCAATGAGCAGTTCTTC.

The chain joins TRBV6-5 to TRBJ1-2; D gene unclear. CDR1 is MNHEY and CDR2 is SVGAGI in the germline V gene. Deletions cut 8 bases from V and 4 bases from J, with 20 bases between. The CDR3 consists of 15 residues. The chain's CDR3 is CASRLDSRNIYGYTF. DNA of the CDR3: TGTGCCAGCCGTTTAGACTCCAGAAATATCTATGGCTACACCTTC.

The gene calls are TRBV27 and TRBJ2-7; D may be TRBD2 (7 bases). The CDR3 spans 15 residues. V lost 8 bases, J lost 2 bases, and 19 bases lay in between. Germline V CDR1 and CDR2: MNHEY, SMNVEV (reference sequence). Here the CDR3 reads CASSWGGAQAYEQYF. CDR3 nucleotides: TGTGCCAGCTCTTGGGGGGGGGCCCAGGCCTACGAGCAGTACTTC.

This clone has only one observation. The gene calls are TRBV11-2 and TRBJ2-7; no reliable D call. CDR3 length equals 14 residues. CDR1 SGHAT and CDR2 FQNNGV come from the germline V gene. Trimming took off 1 base at V and 5 bases at J, with 12 bases between the two ends. The CDR3 nucleotides read TGTGCCAGCAGCTTAGGGGCAGGAGAGAACGAGCAGTACTTC. It translates to CASSLGAGENEQYF.

V usage is TRBV2 and J usage is TRBJ2-7; perhaps TRBD1 as D (6 bases). The CDR3 runs 16 residues. V lost 5 bases and J lost 3, with 20 bases in between. CDR1 is SNHLY, CDR2 FYNNEI, per germline. CDR3 sequence reads: CASSSGTGSVLYEQYF. CDR3 nucleotides: TGTGCCAGCAGTAGTGGAACAGGGTCGGTTCTCTACGAGCAGTACTTC.

V and J are TRBV5-6 and TRBJ2-1, with 9 bases identical to TRBD2. V lost 3 bases to trimming and J lost 2 bases; unmatched junction nucleotides: 6. This CDR3 is built from 16 residues. Germline lookup yields CDR1 SGHDT and CDR2 YYEEEE. The DNA of the CDR3 is TGTGCCAGCAGCTCCGCGACTAGCGGCGCCTACAATGAGCAGTTCTTC. This encodes CASSSATSGAYNEQFF.

The gene calls are TRBV7-6 and TRBJ2-7; no reliable D call. The CDR3 runs to 14 residues. Looked up from germline, CDR1 is SGHVS and CDR2 is FNYEAQ. The ends were cut back, 5 bases at V and 0 bases at J, with 11 bases in the middle. CDR3 DNA: TGTGCCAGCAGCGCTGCGGCAGGCTCCTACGAGCAGTACTTC. Amino acids: CASSAAAGSYEQYF.

This clone was picked up one time. This chain uses TRBV28 with TRBJ2-1, with 10 nucleotides matching TRBD2. This CDR3 spans 14 amino acids. V shed 6 bases, J shed 10 bases, and the junction held 9 bases outside the gene matches. The V gene's germline CDR1 is MDHEN and CDR2 SYDVKM. CDR3 in DNA: TGTGCCAGCAGCCAGCGGGAGGGCCGGGGGGAGCAGTTCTTC. Protein product: CASSQREGRGEQFF.

The chain is built from TRBV27 and TRBJ2-5; D gene ambiguous. This CDR3 contains 11 residues. Between the trimmed V and J ends, which lost 9 bases and 2 bases, there was a span of 7 bases. CDR1 is MNHEY and CDR2 is SMNVEV in the germline V gene (reference sequence). The CDR3 loop reads CARLKQETQYF. CDR3 bases: TGTGCCAGACTAAAACAAGAGACCCAGTACTTC.

The rearrangement links TRBV6-1 to TRBJ2-3, with D perhaps given as TRBD1 or TRBD2 (5 bases each). Between the trimmed V and J ends, which lost 2 bases and 2 bases, there was a span of 11 bases. Germline V gene lookup returns CDR1 MNHNS and CDR2 SASEGT. This CDR3 spans 15 amino acids. The CDR3 sequence: CASSETRDATDTQYF. As DNA, the CDR3 is TGTGCCAGCAGTGAAACAAGGGACGCCACAGATACGCAGTATTTT.

The chain uses TRBV12-5 and TRBJ2-3, with D hard to call. The CDR3 consists of 14 residues. V was cut by 7 bases and J by 3 bases, with 14 bases left in between. Per the germline V gene, CDR1 is LGHNT and CDR2 is FRNRAP. DNA for the CDR3: TGTGCTAGTGCCCCCTCATCCAGAACAGATACGCAGTATTTT. Its protein product is CASAPSSRTDTQYF.

J is TRBJ1-5 and V is TRBV4-2, with a weak D call TRBD1 (5 bases). Per the germline V gene, CDR1 is LGHNA and CDR2 is YNFKEQ. The V gene lost 3 bases and the J gene lost 4 bases, with 16 bases spanning the gap. This CDR3 spans 16 amino acids. CDR3 loop: CASSHAKPTENQPQHF. The DNA for the CDR3 is TGTGCCAGCAGCCACGCGAAACCGACAGAAAATCAGCCCCAGCATTTT.

This clone was recorded once. The V gene is TRBV4-1, the J gene TRBJ1-2; 7 nucleotides match TRBD1. This CDR3 is built from 14 residues. J lost 6 bases, V lost 2 bases, and 6 bases had no gene match. Germline V lookup: CDR1 MGHRA, CDR2 YSYEKL. CDR3 loop: CASSQHDRVDGYTF. The CDR3, as DNA: TGCGCCAGCAGCCAACACGACAGGGTGGATGGCTACACCTTC.

This chain connects TRBV4-1 to TRBJ2-1; D is ambiguous. V was trimmed by 3 bases and J by 11 bases, leaving 17 bases between them. The germline CDR1 and CDR2 sequences are MGHRA and YSYEKL. This CDR3 contains 14 residues. The CDR3 sequence: CASSQEMLTWKQFF. The CDR3 DNA sequence: TGCGCCAGCAGCCAGGAGATGCTGACGTGGAAGCAGTTCTTC.

This chain connects TRBV2 to TRBJ2-1; 7 bases match TRBD1. Germline V CDR1 and CDR2: SNHLY, FYNNEI. Trimming took 7 bases from V and 6 from J; bases not matched to a gene: 18. This CDR3 spans 17 amino acids. CDR3 coding DNA: TGTGCCAGCACTCCCCCGGGGATGGTCTACAGGGGCAATGAGCAGTTCTTC. It is translated as CASTPPGMVYRGNEQFF.

The CDR3 here is CASSPTSGRGYEQYF. The DNA for the CDR3 is TGTGCCAGCAGCCCGACTAGCGGGAGGGGGTACGAGCAGTACTTC. The V gene is TRBV7-9, the J gene TRBJ2-7, with TRBD2 matching 14 bases. Germline-derived CDR1 and CDR2 are SEHNR and FQNEAQ (reference sequence). V shed 5 bases, J shed 4 bases, and the junction held 4 bases outside the gene matches. There are 15 residues in the CDR3. The full variable domain, with the rest looked up from reference TRBV7-9 and TRBJ2-7, is DTGVSQNPRHKITKRGQNVTFRCDPISEHNRLYWYRQTLGQGPEFLTYFQNEAQLEKSRLLSDRFSAERPKGSFSTLEIQRTEQGDSAMYLCASSPTSGRGYEQYFGPGTRLTVT.

The chain employs TRBV18 and TRBJ2-7; no definite D call. The germline V gene has CDR1 KGHSH and CDR2 LQKENI. Trimming took 3 bases from V and 1 from J, leaving 13 bases between them. The CDR3 consists of 15 residues. The CDR3 loop is CASSPPGPLSYEQYF. CDR3 DNA: TGTGCCAGCTCACCCCCCGGGCCCCTGTCCTACGAGCAGTACTTC. Complete variable domain (other parts from reference TRBV18 and TRBJ2-7): NAGVMQNPRHLVRRRGQEARLRCSPMKGHSHVYWYRQLPEEGLKFMVYLQKENIIDESGMPKERFSAEFPKEGPSILRIQQVVRGDSAAYFCASSPPGPLSYEQYFGPGTRLTVT.

The gene calls are TRBV28 and TRBJ2-4; D possibly corresponds to TRBD2 (5 bases). V lost 7 bases, J lost 2 bases, and 9 bases lay in between. CDR1 is MDHEN, CDR2 SYDVKM, per germline. There are 13 residues in the CDR3. The CDR3 sequence is CASMRVTKNIQYF. In nucleotides, the CDR3 is TGTGCCAGCATGCGGGTCACCAAAAACATTCAGTACTTC.

The V and J genes are TRBV27 and TRBJ2-1, with a possible D match to TRBD2 (5 bases). The CDR3 consists of 15 residues. CDR1 is MNHEY, CDR2 SMNVEV, per germline (reference sequence). V was cut by 1 base and J by 3 bases, with 10 bases left in between. The CDR3: CASSLFAGDYNEQFF. Written as DNA, the CDR3 is TGTGCCAGCAGTTTATTTGCGGGCGACTACAATGAGCAGTTCTTC.

The chain uses TRBV5-1 and TRBJ2-3, with D possibly matching TRBD2 (6 bases). CDR3 size: 14 residues. CDR1 is SGHRS, CDR2 YFSETQ, per germline. V was clipped by 0 bases and J by 6 bases, with 11 bases between them. The CDR3: CASSLEGLLDTQYF. CDR3 sequence (DNA): TGCGCCAGCAGCTTGGAGGGACTTCTCGATACGCAGTATTTT.

The rearrangement joins TRBV19 to TRBJ1-5; 7 bases are shared with TRBD1. Germline V gives CDR1 LNHDA, CDR2 SQIVND (reference sequence). The CDR3 contains 16 residues. V was pared by 5 bases and J by 0 bases, with 7 bases of the junction left unmatched. The chain's CDR3 is CASSPWTGSSNQPQHF. The CDR3 DNA is TGTGCCAGTAGTCCCTGGACAGGAAGTAGCAATCAGCCCCAGCATTTT.

The CDR3 DNA is TGTGCCAGCAGTCTGGAACCGGGACAGGGCCTGGAGACCCAGTACTTC. It is translated as CASSLEPGQGLETQYF. The V and J genes are TRBV27 and TRBJ2-5; TRBD1 matches at 9 bases. This CDR3 has 16 amino acids. V lost 5 bases to trimming and J lost 5 bases; unmatched junction nucleotides: 12. Germline assignment: CDR1 MNHEY and CDR2 SMNVEV (reference sequence).

The rearrangement links TRBV7-8 to TRBJ2-1; D not resolved. Germline loops: CDR1 SGHVS, CDR2 FQNEAQ. V was cut by 3 bases and J by 6 bases, with 12 bases left in between. The CDR3 spans 14 residues. In nucleotides, the CDR3 is TGTGCCAGCAGCTTTCAGAAGGGCCTCAATGAGCAGTTCTTC. It yields the protein CASSFQKGLNEQFF.

This rearrangement joins TRBV14 to TRBJ2-7, with 9 bases that match TRBD1. Germline-derived CDR1 and CDR2 are SGHDN and FVKESK. The CDR3 loop spans 16 amino acids. Germline trimming cut 2 bases from V and 3 bases from J; bases unmatched to any gene: 8. The CDR3 region is CASSQTQTGGGYEQYF. DNA of the CDR3: TGTGCCAGCAGCCAAACCCAAACAGGGGGCGGCTACGAGCAGTACTTC. Combining the CDR3 with reference TRBV14 and TRBJ2-7 gives the whole variable domain EAGVTQFPSHSVIEKGQTVTLRCDPISGHDNLYWYRRVMGKEIKFLLHFVKESKQDESGMPNNRFLAERTGGTYSTLKVQPAELEDSGVYFCASSQTQTGGGYEQYFGPGTRLTVT.

V and J are TRBV21-1 and TRBJ2-1. TRBV21-1 is noted as a pseudogene. The CDR3 contains 20 residues. This CDR3 is CASSKGRAGDGRGSYNEQFF. The CDR3 DNA follows: TGTGCCAGCAGCAAAGGGAGGGCAGGGGACGGTCGTGGGTCCTACAATGAGCAGTTCTTC.

This clone was detected many times. A junction end diverges from the germline sequence, so it may reflect a read error. The CDR3 spells CASSSPWDQGTQYF. In nucleotides, the CDR3 is TGTGCCAGCAGCTCTCCCTGGGACCAAGGGACCCAGTACTTC. The chain uses TRBV13 and TRBJ2-5, with D perhaps matching TRBD1 or TRBD2 (5 bases each). Germline V lookup: CDR1 PRHDT, CDR2 FYEKMQ (reference sequence). The CDR3 covers 14 residues.

The chain combines TRBV29-1 with TRBJ2-1, with 7 bases lining up with TRBD2. The germline V gene has CDR1 SQVTM and CDR2 ANQGSEA. CDR3 length: 15 residues. V lost 5 bases and J lost 3; bases outside the gene matches: 10. As DNA, the CDR3 is TGCAGCGTTAACCCTCTCGGGGACTACTACAATGAGCAGTTCTTC. Protein product: CSVNPLGDYYNEQFF.